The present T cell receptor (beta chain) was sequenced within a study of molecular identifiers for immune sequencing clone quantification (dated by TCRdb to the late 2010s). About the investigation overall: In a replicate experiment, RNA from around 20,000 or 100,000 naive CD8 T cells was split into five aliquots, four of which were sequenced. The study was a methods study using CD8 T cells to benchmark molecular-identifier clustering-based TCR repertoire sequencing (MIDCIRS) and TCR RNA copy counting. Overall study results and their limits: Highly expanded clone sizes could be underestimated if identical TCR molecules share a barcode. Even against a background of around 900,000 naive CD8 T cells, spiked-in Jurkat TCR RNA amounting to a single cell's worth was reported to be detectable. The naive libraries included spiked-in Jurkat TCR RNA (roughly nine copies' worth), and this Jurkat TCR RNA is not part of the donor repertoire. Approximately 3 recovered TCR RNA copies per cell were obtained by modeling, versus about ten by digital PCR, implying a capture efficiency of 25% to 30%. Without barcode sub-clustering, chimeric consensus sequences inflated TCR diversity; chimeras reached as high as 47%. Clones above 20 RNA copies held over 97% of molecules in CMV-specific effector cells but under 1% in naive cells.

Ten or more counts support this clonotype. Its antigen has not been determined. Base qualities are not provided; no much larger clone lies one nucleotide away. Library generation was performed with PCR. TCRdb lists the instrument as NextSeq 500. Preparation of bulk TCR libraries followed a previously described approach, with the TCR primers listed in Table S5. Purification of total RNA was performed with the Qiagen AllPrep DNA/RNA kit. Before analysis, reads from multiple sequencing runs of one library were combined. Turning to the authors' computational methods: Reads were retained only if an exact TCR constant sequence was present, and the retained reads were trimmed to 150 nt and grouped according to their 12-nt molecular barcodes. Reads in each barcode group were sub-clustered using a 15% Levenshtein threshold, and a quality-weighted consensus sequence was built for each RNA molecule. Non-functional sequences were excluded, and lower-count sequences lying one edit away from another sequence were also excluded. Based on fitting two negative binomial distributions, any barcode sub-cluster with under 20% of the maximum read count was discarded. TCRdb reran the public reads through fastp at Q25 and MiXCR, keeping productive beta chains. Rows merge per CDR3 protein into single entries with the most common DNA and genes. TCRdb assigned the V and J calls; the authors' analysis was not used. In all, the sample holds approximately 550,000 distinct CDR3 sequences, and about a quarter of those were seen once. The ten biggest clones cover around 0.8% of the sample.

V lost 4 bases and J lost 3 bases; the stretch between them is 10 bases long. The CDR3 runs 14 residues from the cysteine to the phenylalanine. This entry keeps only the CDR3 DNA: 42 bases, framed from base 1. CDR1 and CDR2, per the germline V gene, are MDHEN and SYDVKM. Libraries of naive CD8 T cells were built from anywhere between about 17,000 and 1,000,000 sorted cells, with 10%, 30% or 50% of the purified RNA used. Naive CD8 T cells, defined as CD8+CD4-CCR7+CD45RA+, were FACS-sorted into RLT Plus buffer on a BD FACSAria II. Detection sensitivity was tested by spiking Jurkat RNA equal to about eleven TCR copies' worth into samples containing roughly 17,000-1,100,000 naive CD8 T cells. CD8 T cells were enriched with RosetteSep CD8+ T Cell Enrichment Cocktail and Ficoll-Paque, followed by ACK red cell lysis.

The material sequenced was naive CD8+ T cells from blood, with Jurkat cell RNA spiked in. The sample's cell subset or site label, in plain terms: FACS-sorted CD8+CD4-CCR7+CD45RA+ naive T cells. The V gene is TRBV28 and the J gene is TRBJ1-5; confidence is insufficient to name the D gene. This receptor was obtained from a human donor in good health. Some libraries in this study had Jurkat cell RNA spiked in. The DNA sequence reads TGTGCCAGCAGTTCCGCAGGAGCCAATCAGCCCCAGCATTTT. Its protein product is CASSSAGANQPQHF. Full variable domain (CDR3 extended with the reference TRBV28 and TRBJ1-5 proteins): DVKVTQSSRYLVKRTGEKVFLECVQDMDHENMFWYRQDPGLGLRLIYFSYDVKMKEKGDIPEGYSVSREKKERFSLILESASTNQTSMYLCASSSAGANQPQHFGDGTRLSIL.